This T cell receptor (beta chain) was captured in a study of blood T cells in healthy people across ages. After removal of 6 bases from V and 11 bases from J, the junction contained 3 bases not matched to a gene. The V gene's germline CDR1 is ENHRY and CDR2 SYGVKD. The CDR3 spans 11 residues. Together with a sample-barcoded 5' primer, a J-beta primer mix was included in a second PCR lasting roughly 6 to 12 cycles. TCRdb called the 5' RACE reads again in MiXCR, with one record for every CDR3 protein. The sample holds about 1.4 million distinct CDR3 sequences, around 59% seen once. The sequencing input was blood. This sequence was found in a young man in good health. V and J are TRBV10-3 and TRBJ2-1; TRBD1 agrees at 8 bases. The CDR3 coding sequence is TGTGCCATCAGGACAGGGGATAAGCAGTTCTTC. Protein: CAIRTGDKQFF.